Following are 2 T cell receptor beta chains from one sample sequenced in a study of T cell repertoires in cytomegalovirus infection. TCRdb itself ran the reads through MiXCR, one entry per CDR3 protein. The data hold some 350,000 distinct CDR3 sequences, with approximately 35% observed a single time. Their antigens remain unidentified. The sample in question was cultured PBMCs, obtained from culture after CMV antigen stimulation. Receptor source: a human donor in good health (CMV status not recorded). Some clones in this sample may be carry-over from other donors' samples.

This clonotype was seen repeatedly, ten times or more. V usage is TRBV27 and J usage is TRBJ2-1; the D gene is possibly TRBD1 (6 bases). CDR3 length: 14 residues. Trimming left V 5 bases short and J 0 bases short, with 8 bases between. From germline, CDR1 is MNHEY and CDR2 SMNVEV (reference sequence). The CDR3 nucleotides read TGTGCCAGCAGTCGACAGGTCTCCTACAATGAGCAGTTCTTC. Translating gives CASSRQVSYNEQFF.

This clonotype is termed medium-sized. This chain uses TRBV28 with TRBJ1-2; D call uncertain. In germline, CDR1 is MDHEN, CDR2 SYDVKM. This CDR3 spans 10 amino acids. Between the trimmed V and J ends, which lost 6 bases and 8 bases, there was a span of 7 bases. CDR3 nucleotide sequence: TGTGCCAGCAGAGACACGGGCTACACCTTC. Protein sequence: CASRDTGYTF.